This TCR beta chain was sequenced during a study of identical twins. This clonotype was found many times. Its antigen is not known. Findings and limits, study-wide: Conclusions were based on cross-sectional statistical analysis, without following the same donors. Insertion counts were lower in abundant cord blood beta clonotypes, a trend that memory repertoires did not show.

V was cut by 5 bases and J by 2 bases, with 15 bases left in between. The CDR3 covers 14 residues. CDR1 is DFQATT, CDR2 SNEGSKA, per germline (reference sequence). TCRdb called the 5' RACE reads again in MiXCR, with one record for every CDR3 protein. The data show fewer than 900,000 distinct CDR3 sequences, 18% seen once. These data were also reused for a study on T cells expressing NK-cell markers. That source reports: Among several donors, these clonotypes also ranked first in the CD3+CD56-NKG2C+ fraction.

The V and J genes are TRBV20-1 and TRBJ2-5; D is tentatively TRBD1 or TRBD2 (5 bases each). Sequencing was done on a sample of PBMCs. The clonotype comes from a woman aged 18-29 years in good health. CDR3 nucleotides: TGCAGTGCTTACGTTCCGGGACCACAAGAGACCCAGTACTTC. It is translated as CSAYVPGPQETQYF.